The 14 T cell receptor beta chains reported below all come from one sample, sequenced in a study of regulatory T cells in long-lasting Graves disease. Researchers made TCR beta libraries by using iRepertoire HTBI primers and running Arm-PCR on CDR3 regions. TCRdb independently ran MiXCR on the multiplex PCR reads; one entry per CDR3 protein. In the table there are 700,000 or so distinct CDR3 sequences, 25% to 35% of which are singletons. As to time point: persistent/refractory GD, antithyroid drugs over 5 years with positive TRAb. The TCR library was made from RNA extracted from PBMCs. The sample here was peripheral blood mononuclear cells (PBMCs), taken when the disease was refractory, from a patient treated with antithyroid drugs. The source of these receptors is a female donor with Graves disease.

V gene TRBV29-1 combines with J gene TRBJ1-1; D is ambiguous. V was shortened by 0 bases and J by 0 bases, with 8 bases between the two germline ends. The CDR3 sequence is 14 residues long. Germline CDR1 reads SQVTM; CDR2 reads ANQGSEA. The CDR3: CSVEESTLNTEAFF. The CDR3 DNA is TGCAGCGTTGAAGAATCCACATTGAACACTGAAGCTTTCTTT.

This clonotype occurred a few times. This chain uses TRBV7-3 with TRBJ1-1; D unresolved. The CDR3 loop spans 14 amino acids. The germline V gene encodes CDR1 SGHTA and CDR2 FQGTGA. Trimming pared 4 bases from V and 3 bases from J, leaving 12 bases between. This CDR3 is CASSSSDADTEAFF. In DNA form, the CDR3 reads TGTGCCAGCAGCTCCTCCGACGCGGACACTGAAGCTTTCTTT.

This clonotype was detected ten times or more. The chain is built from TRBV12-3 or TRBV12-4 and TRBJ2-7; 11 bases line up with TRBD2. The ends lost 6 bases at V and 0 bases at J; junction bases unmatched: 4. The CDR3 consists of 15 residues. CDR3: CASSPTSGSSYEQYF. Here the CDR3 DNA reads TGTGCCAGCAGCCCTACTAGCGGGAGCTCCTACGAGCAGTACTTC.

The chain carries TRBV30 and TRBJ2-7; the D gene is possibly TRBD1 (6 bases). Germline CDR1 reads GTSNPN; CDR2 reads SVGIG (reference sequence). The CDR3 is 14 amino acids. Trimming cost V 1 base and J 3 bases, with 13 bases left between them. The CDR3 nucleotides are TGTGCCTGGAGTGCCCGACAGGAACTCTACGAGCAGTACTTC. Its protein is CAWSARQELYEQYF.

The chain carries TRBV29-1 and TRBJ2-7; D is unresolved. Trimming stripped 2 bases from V and 5 bases from J, with 7 bases between. CDR1 is SQVTM and CDR2 is ANQGSEA in the germline V gene. The CDR3 is 11 residues long. The CDR3 sequence: CSVENGDEQYF. The CDR3, as DNA: TGCAGCGTTGAAAACGGAGACGAGCAGTACTTC.

This clonotype occurred many times. This chain connects TRBV2 to TRBJ2-7, with TRBD2 identical over 11 bases. V lost 6 bases, J lost 0 bases, and 1 base stayed unmatched. CDR1 is SNHLY and CDR2 is FYNNEI in the germline V gene. CDR3 length: 14 amino acids. The CDR3 loop reads CASRGTSGSYEQYF. CDR3 nucleotide sequence: TGTGCCAGCAGGGGGACTAGCGGCTCCTACGAGCAGTACTTC. The variable domain in full, with the rest retrieved from reference TRBV2 and TRBJ2-7, is EPEVTQTPSHQVTQMGQEVILRCVPISNHLYFYWYRQILGQKVEFLVSFYNNEISEKSEIFDDQFSVERPDGSNFTLKIRSTKLEDSAMYFCASRGTSGSYEQYFGPGTRLTVT.

This clonotype was observed a few times. The V and J genes are TRBV11-2 and TRBJ1-1; D unclear. The germline CDR1 and CDR2 sequences are SGHAT and FQNNGV. Trimming left V 0 bases short and J 0 bases short, with 8 bases between. The CDR3 contains 15 residues. CDR3 coding DNA: TGTGCCAGCAGCTTAGAGTGGGGAATGAACACTGAAGCTTTCTTT. Protein product: CASSLEWGMNTEAFF.

The chain carries TRBV12-3 or TRBV12-4 and TRBJ1-1; possibly TRBD1 for D (6 bases). The CDR3 totals 17 residues. V lost 0 bases to trimming and J lost 0 bases, with 14 bases between them. Here the CDR3 DNA reads TGTGCCAGCAGTTTAGCGGGGGCAGGGGCCTTGAACACTGAAGCTTTCTTT. This encodes CASSLAGAGALNTEAFF.

The V call is TRBV29-1, the J call TRBJ2-5, with TRBD1 matching 7 bases. V lost 7 bases and J lost 7; bases outside the gene matches: 15. There are 14 residues in the CDR3. The V gene's germline CDR1 is SQVTM and CDR2 ANQGSEA. The CDR3 nucleotides are TGCAGCGCACCCGGACAGGTGGCCACCGGGACCCAGTACTTC. This encodes CSAPGQVATGTQYF.

This clonotype was recorded once. Being one base from a much bigger clone, this may be a read error. The J gene is TRBJ1-6, the V gene TRBV28; tentative D call: TRBD1 (5 bases). Between the trimmed V and J ends, which lost 8 bases and 6 bases, there was a span of 8 bases. The CDR3 runs 12 residues. Germline V gene sequence: CDR1 MDHEN, CDR2 SYDVKM. Here the CDR3 DNA reads TGTGCCAGCCGGGACGTTAATTCACCCCTCCACTTT. Translated, it gives CASRDVNSPLHF. Full variable domain (outside the CDR3, taken from reference TRBV28 and TRBJ1-6): DVKVTQSSRYLVKRTGEKVFLECVQDMDHENMFWYRQDPGLGLRLIYFSYDVKMKEKGDIPEGYSVSREKKERFSLILESASTNQTSMYLCASRDVNSPLHFGNGTRLTVT.

This sequence joins TRBV29-1 and TRBJ1-2, with TRBD1 identical over 9 bases. The V segment lost 6 bases and the J segment 5 bases; nucleotides outside the gene matches: 10. The CDR3 runs 14 residues. Germline CDR1 SQVTM, CDR2 ANQGSEA. CDR3 bases: TGCAGCGTAGAGGGACAGGGCTTACCATATGGCTACACCTTC. Its translation: CSVEGQGLPYGYTF.

The table lists this clonotype with a few counts. J is TRBJ2-5 and V is TRBV6-1; TRBD2 matches at 11 bases. Germline-derived CDR1 and CDR2 are MNHNS and SASEGT. V lost 2 bases to trimming and J lost 0 bases; unmatched junction nucleotides: 5. The CDR3 has 17 residues. In nucleotides, the CDR3 is TGTGCCAGCAGTGAATACGAGGGACTAGCGGACCAAGAGACCCAGTACTTC. It specifies CASSEYEGLADQETQYF.

The chain links TRBV10-3 to TRBJ1-5; D is ambiguous. Germline lookup yields CDR1 ENHRY and CDR2 SYGVKD. V was trimmed by 6 bases and J by 4 bases, leaving 10 bases between them. CDR3 size: 13 residues. In nucleotides, the CDR3 is TGTGCCATCAGGAGGACTGTGAATCAGCCCCAGCATTTT. It yields the protein CAIRRTVNQPQHF.

Of note for this clonotype: A much larger clone lies a single base off, so this may be a read error. V is TRBV29-1 and J is TRBJ1-2; 10 bases fit TRBD1. V was clipped by 4 bases and J by 4 bases; unmatched bases: 9. The CDR3 loop spans 15 amino acids. CDR1 SQVTM and CDR2 ANQGSEA come from the germline V gene. The DNA for the CDR3 is TGCAGCGTTGTGGTGCGGGACAGGGGTCGCTATGGCTACACCTTC. Residues: CSVVVRDRGRYGYTF.